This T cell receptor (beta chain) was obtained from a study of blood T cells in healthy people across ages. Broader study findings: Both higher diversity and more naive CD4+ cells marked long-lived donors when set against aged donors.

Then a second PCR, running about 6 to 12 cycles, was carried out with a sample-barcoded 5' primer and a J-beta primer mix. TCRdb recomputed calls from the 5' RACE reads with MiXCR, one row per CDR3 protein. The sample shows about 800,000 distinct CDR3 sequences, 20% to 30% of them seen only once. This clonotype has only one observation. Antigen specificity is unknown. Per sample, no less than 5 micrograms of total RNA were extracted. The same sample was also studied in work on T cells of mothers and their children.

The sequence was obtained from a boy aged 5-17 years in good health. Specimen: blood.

This CDR3 is CASSVALSGRAETQYF. CDR3 nucleotides: TGTGCCAGCAGCGTAGCTTTAAGTGGGAGAGCAGAGACCCAGTACTTC. The chain couples TRBV9 to TRBJ2-5; TRBD2 might be the D (5 bases). The CDR3 contains 16 residues. V lost 0 bases to trimming and J lost 4 bases, with 16 bases between them. Germline lookup yields CDR1 SGDLS and CDR2 YYNGEE.